Given below is one T cell receptor beta chain in context. The antigen is unknown. This CDR3 region has 16 residues. Trimming at V came to 4 bases and at J to 8 bases, leaving 16 bases not matched to a gene. Germline CDR1 reads MNHEY; CDR2 reads SMNVEV (reference sequence). The record originates from a study of siplizumab effects on memory and regulatory T cells. Per sample, roughly 99,000 TCR templates were assayed. Data came from immunoSEQ multiplex PCR; TCRdb stores just in-frame clones and leaves some out. In the table there are 110,000 or so clones, around 93% of which are singletons. Study results and limitations: Naive T cells looked more diverse than memory cells, and they looked like major contributors to the alloresponse.

The sequenced material came from non-Treg CD4+ T cells sorted from blood. The clonotype was recovered from a human donor in good health. The chain is built from TRBV27 and TRBJ1-1; 7 nucleotides agree with TRBD1. Here the CDR3 reads CASSSQMTTGSMEAFF. In DNA form, the CDR3 reads TGTGCCAGCAGTTCCCAGATGACGACAGGGAGTATGGAAGCTTTCTTT.